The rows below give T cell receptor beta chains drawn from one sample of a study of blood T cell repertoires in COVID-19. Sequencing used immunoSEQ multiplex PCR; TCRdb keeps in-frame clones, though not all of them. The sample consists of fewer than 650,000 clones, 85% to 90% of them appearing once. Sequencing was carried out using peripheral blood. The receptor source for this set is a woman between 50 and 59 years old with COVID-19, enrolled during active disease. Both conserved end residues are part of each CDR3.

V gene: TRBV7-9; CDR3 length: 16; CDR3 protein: CASSRSGTGNGGELFF
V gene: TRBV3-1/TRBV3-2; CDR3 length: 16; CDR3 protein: CASSQGGPGLPDTQYF
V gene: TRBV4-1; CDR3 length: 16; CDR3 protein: CASSQVGRSSADTQYF
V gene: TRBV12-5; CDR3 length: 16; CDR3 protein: CASGLGWGGEDETQYF
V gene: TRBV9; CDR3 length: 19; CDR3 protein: CASSTKGLAGGHPTGELFF
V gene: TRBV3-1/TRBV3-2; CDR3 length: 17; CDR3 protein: CASSHLIAGGPTDTQYF
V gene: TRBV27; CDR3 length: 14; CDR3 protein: CASSFRSPVEGYTF
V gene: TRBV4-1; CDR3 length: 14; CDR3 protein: CASSQLTGKEKLFF
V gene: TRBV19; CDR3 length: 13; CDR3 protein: CASSQQGPTEAFF
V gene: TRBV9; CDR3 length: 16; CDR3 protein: CASSVADSHNTGELFF
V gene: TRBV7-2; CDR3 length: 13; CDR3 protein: CASSTGTIYEQYF
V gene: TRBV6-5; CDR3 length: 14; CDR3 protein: CASSYRDSYYEQYF
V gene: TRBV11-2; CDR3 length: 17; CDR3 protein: CASSPGQGIAGANVLTF
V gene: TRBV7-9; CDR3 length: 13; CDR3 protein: CASSLDRPDTQYF
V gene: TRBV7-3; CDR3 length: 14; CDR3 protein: CASSSTGGQETQYF
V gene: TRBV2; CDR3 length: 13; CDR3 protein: CASNGQGVNEQFF
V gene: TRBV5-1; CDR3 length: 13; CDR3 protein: CASSLRGGAEAFF
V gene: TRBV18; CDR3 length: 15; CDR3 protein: CASSLSGGLSYEQYF
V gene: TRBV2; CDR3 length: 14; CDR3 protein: CASSERRTEGGYTF
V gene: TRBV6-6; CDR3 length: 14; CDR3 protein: CASSYSGQVEGYTF
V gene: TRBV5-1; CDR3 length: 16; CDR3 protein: CASSDRDRGRTDTQYF
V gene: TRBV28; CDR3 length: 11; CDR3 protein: CASSLRGEAFF
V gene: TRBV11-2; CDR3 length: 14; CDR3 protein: CASSTTRPSMEQYF
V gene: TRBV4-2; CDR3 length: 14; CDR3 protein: CASSQDGGNYEQYF
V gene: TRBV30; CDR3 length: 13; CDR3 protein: CAWGAGMNTEAFF
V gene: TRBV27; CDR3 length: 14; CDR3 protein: CASSPTGTGLEQYF
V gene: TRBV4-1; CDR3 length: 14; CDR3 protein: CASSQVAGANVLTF